These T cell receptor beta chains were read from a single sample in a study of control samples from healthy donors and cancer patients. Generated by immunoSEQ multiplex PCR, the TCRdb table keeps only in-frame clones and is missing some. Counted here are approximately 170,000 clones, approximately 90% occurring once; the ten biggest clones make up around 1.5%. Sequencing input: blood. Receptor source: a man aged 30-40 years in good health. The CDR3 runs from the conserved cysteine through the conserved F or W. Each record gives: V gene, J gene, D gene, clone size, CDR3 protein, CDR3 DNA. The D gene is left open where the match is weak. Only part of the rows carry a size: once, few, many, or a class if the clone is expanded.

TRBV19,TRBJ2-2,.,.,CASSIELGSGELFF,TGTGCCAGTAGTATAGAATTAGGGTCCGGGGAGCTGTTTTTT
TRBV9,TRBJ2-5,.,.,CASSVSWRGRQETQYF,TGTGCCAGCAGCGTAAGTTGGAGGGGACGGCAAGAGACCCAGTACTTC
TRBV19,TRBJ2-3,TRBD2,.,CASSKIAGGTDTQYF,TGTGCCAGTAGTAAGATAGCGGGAGGCACAGATACGCAGTATTTT
TRBV11-1,TRBJ1-4,TRBD1,.,CASSQGQATTNEKLFF,TGTGCCAGCAGCCAGGGACAGGCAACAACTAATGAAAAACTGTTTTTT
TRBV6-2/TRBV6-3,TRBJ2-2,.,.,CASSYSYATGELFF,TGTGCCAGCAGTTATAGTTATGCCACCGGGGAGCTGTTTTTT
TRBV5-6,TRBJ1-5,.,.,CASSLIQADNQPQHF,TGTGCCAGCAGCTTGATTCAGGCGGACAATCAGCCCCAGCATTTT
TRBV19,TRBJ2-3,.,.,CATRLAALDTQYF,TGTGCCACCAGGTTGGCAGCGTTAGATACGCAGTATTTT
TRBV7-3,TRBJ1-3,.,.,CATSPGPGNTIYF,TGTGCCACCTCCCCGGGGCCTGGAAACACCATATATTTT
TRBV30,TRBJ2-7,.,once,CAWSVNSGPYEQYF,TGTGCCTGGAGTGTAAACAGTGGGCCCTACGAGCAGTACTTC
TRBV19,TRBJ1-1,.,.,CASSIPARGNTEAFF,TGTGCCAGTAGTATTCCGGCTCGGGGGAACACTGAAGCTTTCTTT
TRBV19,TRBJ2-7,TRBD1,once,CASSIGTGYPYEQYF,TGTGCCAGTAGCATTGGGACAGGGTATCCCTACGAGCAGTACTTC
TRBV5-4,TRBJ2-7,TRBD1,once,CASSKGQTYEQYF,TGTGCCAGCAGCAAGGGACAGACCTACGAGCAGTACTTC
TRBV27,TRBJ1-1,.,.,CASSLGQGFRTEAFF,TGTGCCAGCAGTTTAGGTCAGGGTTTTCGGACTGAAGCTTTCTTT
TRBV29-1,TRBJ2-1,TRBD1,.,CSVVWGRDRQFF,TGCAGCGTTGTATGGGGCCGGGACAGGCAGTTCTTC
TRBV7-2,TRBJ1-6,.,.,CASSLGTVYNSPLHF,TGTGCCAGCAGCTTAGGGACAGTTTATAATTCACCCCTCCACTTT
TRBV6-2/TRBV6-3,TRBJ2-7,.,.,CASSYSRTYEQYF,TGTGCCAGCAGTTACTCGAGAACCTACGAGCAGTACTTC
TRBV21-1,TRBJ1-4,.,.,CASSNQVGTGPATNEKLFF,TGTGCCAGCAGCAACCAGGTGGGGACAGGGCCGGCAACTAATGAAAAACTGTTTTTT
TRBV28,TRBJ1-1,.,.,CASTEGGAKNTEAFF,TGTGCCAGCACCGAGGGGGGGGCTAAGAACACTGAAGCTTTCTTT
TRBV28,TRBJ1-1,.,.,CASSRPENTEAFF,TGTGCCAGCTCACGCCCGGAAAACACTGAAGCTTTCTTT
TRBV5-4,TRBJ1-1,.,.,CASSLMSLNTEAFF,TGTGCCAGCAGCTTAATGAGCCTGAACACTGAAGCTTTCTTT
TRBV28,TRBJ1-4,TRBD1,.,CASSSGQGAPGREKLFF,TGTGCCAGCAGTTCCGGACAGGGGGCGCCCGGTCGTGAAAAACTGTTTTTT
TRBV30,TRBJ2-7,.,.,CAWSVRRSSYEQYF,TGTGCCTGGAGTGTAAGGAGAAGCTCCTACGAGCAGTACTTC
TRBV28,TRBJ1-2,TRBD1,.,CASRQQGNYGYTF,TGTGCCAGCAGGCAACAGGGGAACTATGGCTACACCTTC
TRBV19,TRBJ1-3,.,once,CATSLGGTGNTIYF,TGTGCCACCTCCTTGGGGGGCACTGGAAACACCATATATTTT
TRBV7-9,TRBJ2-2,TRBD2,.,CASSLLAGSGTGELFF,TGTGCCAGCAGCTTACTAGCGGGCTCGGGCACCGGGGAGCTGTTTTTT
TRBV7-2,TRBJ1-6,TRBD1,.,CASSPGQGYNSPLHF,TGTGCCAGCAGCCCCGGACAGGGCTATAATTCACCCCTCCACTTT
TRBV2,TRBJ2-7,.,.,CASYSGSYEQYF,TGTGCCAGCTATAGCGGTTCCTACGAGCAGTACTTC
TRBV11-1,TRBJ2-3,.,.,CASSYQSTDTQYF,TGTGCCAGCAGCTATCAGAGCACAGATACGCAGTATTTT
TRBV19,TRBJ2-3,.,.,CASSIFPLTDTQYF,TGTGCCAGTAGTATCTTTCCACTCACAGATACGCAGTATTTT
TRBV30,TRBJ1-1,.,.,CAWTGLDTEAFF,TGTGCCTGGACAGGGTTGGACACTGAAGCTTTCTTT
TRBV19,TRBJ1-2,TRBD1,.,CASRRVDRAPNYGYTF,TGTGCCAGCCGCCGAGTCGACAGGGCACCAAACTATGGCTACACCTTC
TRBV10-2,TRBJ2-2,.,.,CASRWRTNTGELFF,TGCGCCAGCAGGTGGCGGACAAACACCGGGGAGCTGTTTTTT
TRBV6-4,TRBJ2-7,TRBD1,.,CASGQGHEQYF,TGTGCCAGCGGACAGGGACACGAGCAGTACTTC
TRBV6-2/TRBV6-3,TRBJ1-5,.,.,CASSYIDGFNQPQHF,TGTGCCAGCAGTTACATCGACGGCTTCAATCAGCCCCAGCATTTT
TRBV5-5,TRBJ2-7,TRBD2,once,CASSYSGEYYEQYF,TGTGCCAGCAGCTATAGCGGGGAGTACTACGAGCAGTACTTC